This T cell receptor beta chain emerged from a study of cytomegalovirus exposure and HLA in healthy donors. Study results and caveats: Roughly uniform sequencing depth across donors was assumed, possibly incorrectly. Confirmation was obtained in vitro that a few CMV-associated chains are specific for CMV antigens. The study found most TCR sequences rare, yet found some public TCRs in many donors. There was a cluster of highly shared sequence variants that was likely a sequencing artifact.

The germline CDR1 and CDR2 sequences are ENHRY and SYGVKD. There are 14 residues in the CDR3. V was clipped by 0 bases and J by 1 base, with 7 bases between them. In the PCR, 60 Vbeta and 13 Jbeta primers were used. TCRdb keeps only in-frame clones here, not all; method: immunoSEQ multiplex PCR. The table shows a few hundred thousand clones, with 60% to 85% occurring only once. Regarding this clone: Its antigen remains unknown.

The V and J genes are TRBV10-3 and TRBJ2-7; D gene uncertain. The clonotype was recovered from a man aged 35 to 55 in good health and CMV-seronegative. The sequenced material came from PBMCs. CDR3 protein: CAISESARSYEQYF. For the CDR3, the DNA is TGTGCCATCAGTGAGTCAGCCCGATCCTACGAGCAGTACTTC.